These 5 T cell receptor beta chains share one sample of origin, sequenced in a study of T-cell reconstitution after alpha-beta-depleted transplantation in children. During its preparation, the TCRbeta library received unique molecular identifiers. TCRdb called the PCR reads again in MiXCR, with one record for every CDR3 protein. The data contain almost 400,000 distinct CDR3 sequences, around 21% of them singletons. The sequences come from PBMCs from the stem cell graft donor, collected from the stem cell graft. These receptors came from a human donor who donated a stem cell graft to a child with acute myeloid leukemia.

V usage is TRBV24-1 and J usage is TRBJ2-1; 10 bases agree with TRBD2. Germline CDR1 is KGHDR and CDR2 is SFDVKD. With V trimmed by 1 base and J by 8 bases, 13 bases remained unmatched. CDR3 size: 18 residues. CDR3 region: CATSDFRIGLAGVDEQFF. For the CDR3, the DNA is TGTGCCACCAGTGATTTCCGGATTGGGCTAGCGGGAGTCGATGAGCAGTTCTTC.

This clonotype was seen at least ten times. The chain has TRBV12-3 or TRBV12-4 and TRBJ2-3; the D is unclear. Trimming pared 2 bases from V and 1 base from J, leaving 4 bases between. This CDR3 contains 13 residues. The CDR3 spells CASSLQGTDTQYF. The CDR3 region has the DNA TGTGCCAGCAGTTTACAGGGCACAGATACGCAGTATTTT.

This clonotype is a singleton in its sample. J is TRBJ2-5 and V is TRBV29-1; 9 bases agree with TRBD2. J lost 1 base, V lost 0 bases, and 6 bases had no gene match. The CDR3 is 16 residues long. Germline CDR1 SQVTM, CDR2 ANQGSEA. The CDR3 protein is CSVEDGREGRQETQYF. DNA for the CDR3: TGCAGCGTTGAAGATGGGCGGGAGGGCCGCCAAGAGACCCAGTACTTC. The full variable domain, in which reference TRBV29-1 and TRBJ2-5 provide the parts outside the CDR3, is SAVISQKPSRDICQRGTSLTIQCQVDSQVTMMFWYRQQPGQSLTLIATANQGSEATYESGFVIDKFPISRPNLTFSTLTVSNMSPEDSSIYLCSVEDGREGRQETQYFGPGTRLLVL.

The chain has TRBV7-9 and TRBJ2-1; 7 bases are a match to TRBD2. This CDR3 is 17 amino acids long. V lost 1 base and J lost 7; bases outside the gene matches: 13. Germline values: CDR1 SEHNR, CDR2 FQNEAQ (reference sequence). The CDR3 protein is CASSLVTSQLIGNEQFF. CDR3 nucleotides: TGTGCCAGCAGCTTAGTGACTAGCCAACTAATAGGGAATGAGCAGTTCTTC.

This clonotype was recorded a few times. DNA of the CDR3: TGCAGCGTTGTAGATCCCACCGGGGAGCTGTTTTTT. The encoded protein is CSVVDPTGELFF. The chain recombines TRBV29-1 with TRBJ2-2; D ambiguous. V lost 4 bases and J lost 4, with 7 bases in between. This CDR3 region has 12 residues. CDR1 is SQVTM and CDR2 is ANQGSEA in the germline V gene.